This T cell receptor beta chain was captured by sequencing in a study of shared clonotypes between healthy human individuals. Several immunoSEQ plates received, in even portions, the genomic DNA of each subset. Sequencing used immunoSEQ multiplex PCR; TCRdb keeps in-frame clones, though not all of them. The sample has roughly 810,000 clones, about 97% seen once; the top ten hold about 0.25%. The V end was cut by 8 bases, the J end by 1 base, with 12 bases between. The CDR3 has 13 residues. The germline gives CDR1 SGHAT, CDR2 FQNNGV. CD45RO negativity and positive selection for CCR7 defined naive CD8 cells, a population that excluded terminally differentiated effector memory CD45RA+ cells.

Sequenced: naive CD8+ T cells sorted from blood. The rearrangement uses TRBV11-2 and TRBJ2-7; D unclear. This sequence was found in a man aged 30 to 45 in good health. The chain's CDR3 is CASGMTNSYEQYF. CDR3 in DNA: TGTGCCAGCGGGATGACCAATTCCTACGAGCAGTACTTC. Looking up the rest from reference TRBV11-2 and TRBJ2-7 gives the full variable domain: EAGVAQSPRYKIIEKRQSVAFWCNPISGHATLYWYQQILGQGPKLLIQFQNNGVVDDSQLPKDRFSAERLKGVDSTLKIQPAKLEDSAVYLCASGMTNSYEQYFGPGTRLTVT.